The 6 T cell receptor beta chains in this list originate from one sample, sequenced in a study of breast tumors, draining lymph nodes, adjacent tissues. Samples came from axillary lymph nodes draining the breast cancer. TCRdb analysed the multiplex PCR reads with MiXCR anew, one entry per CDR3 protein. The sample records 130,000 or so distinct CDR3 sequences, 21% being singletons. The specimen was axillary lymph node tissue. The receptors stem from a female donor with breast cancer. Some clones in this sample may be carry-over from other donors' samples.

Comments on this clonotype: A junction boundary mismatches the germline segment, possibly from a read error. The chain joins TRBV3-1 to TRBJ1-4, with D maybe TRBD1 (6 bases). The CDR3 runs to 12 residues. Germline CDR1 LGHDT, CDR2 YNNKEL (reference sequence). The CDR3 loop reads CASSRGGEKLVF. The CDR3 DNA reads as TGTGCCAGCAGCCGAGGGGGTGAAAAACTGGTTTTT.

This chain links TRBV10-3 with TRBJ2-5; D unclear. The CDR3 is 11 amino acids. V was clipped by 6 bases and J by 2 bases, with 4 bases between them. Germline V gene sequence: CDR1 ENHRY, CDR2 SYGVKD. CDR3 loop: CAIRDQETQYF. In DNA form, the CDR3 reads TGTGCCATCAGGGATCAAGAGACCCAGTACTTC.

This clonotype was counted ten times or more. In DNA, the CDR3 is TGTGCCAGCAGCTCCGGAGATACGCAGTATTTT. Encoded protein: CASSSGDTQYF. This chain links TRBV5-5 with TRBJ2-3; D remains unclear. The CDR3 consists of 11 residues. The V end lost 3 bases, the J end lost 5 bases, and 4 bases lay between the germline ends. Germline loops: CDR1 SGHKS, CDR2 YYEKEE (reference sequence). Full variable domain (outside the CDR3, taken from reference TRBV5-5 and TRBJ2-3): DAGVTQSPTHLIKTRGQQVTLRCSPISGHKSVSWYQQVLGQGPQFIFQYYEKEERGRGNFPDRFSARQFPNYSSELNVNALLLGDSALYLCASSSGDTQYFGPGTRLTVL.

At least ten counts were recorded for this clonotype. The V call is TRBV20-1, the J call TRBJ2-1; 8 bases align to TRBD2. V shed 0 bases and J 7 bases; nucleotides not matched to a gene: 5. The CDR3 runs to 14 residues. Looked up from germline, CDR1 is DFQATT and CDR2 is SNEGSKA (reference sequence). The CDR3 sequence: CSARDLGGRNEQFF. The CDR3 DNA is TGCAGTGCTAGAGATTTGGGCGGGAGGAATGAGCAGTTCTTC.

This clonotype was observed at least ten times. The chain has TRBV2 and TRBJ1-4, with a possible D match to TRBD1 (6 bases). Between the trimmed V and J ends, which lost 6 bases and 1 base, there was a span of 12 bases. The CDR3 sequence is 15 residues long. The germline CDR1 and CDR2 sequences are SNHLY and FYNNEI. CDR3 protein: CASRFQGRTNEKLFF. As DNA, the CDR3 is TGTGCCAGCAGGTTCCAGGGGAGAACTAATGAAAAACTGTTTTTT. The full variable domain, with the rest looked up from reference TRBV2 and TRBJ1-4, is EPEVTQTPSHQVTQMGQEVILRCVPISNHLYFYWYRQILGQKVEFLVSFYNNEISEKSEIFDDQFSVERPDGSNFTLKIRSTKLEDSAMYFCASRFQGRTNEKLFFGSGTQLSVL.

The rearrangement links TRBV6-1 to TRBJ2-2; D gene unclear. CDR1 is MNHNS, CDR2 SASEGT, per germline. This CDR3 region has 16 residues. Trimming shortened V by 5 bases and J by 5 bases, and 18 bases separated the two germline ends. CDR3: CASSMNRVGFTGELFF. CDR3 DNA: TGTGCCAGCAGTATGAACCGGGTGGGATTTACCGGGGAGCTGTTTTTT.